These T cell receptor beta chains were read from a single sample in a study of cytomegalovirus exposure and HLA in healthy donors. TCRdb's table, derived via immunoSEQ multiplex PCR, lists solely in-frame clones and lacks some. Found here are fewer than 250,000 clones, around nine tenths of them singletons; the top ten hold 2.6%. Sequences were obtained from PBMCs. The receptors stem from a man between 18 and 35 years old in good health and CMV-seronegative. CDR3s include the opening cysteine and the closing phenylalanine or tryptophan. A D gene is named only where the DNA matches it firmly.

NA	TRBV4-3	TRBJ1-6	CASSQVGENSPLHF
NA	TRBV4-3	TRBJ1-5	CASSQVVRNQPQHF
TRBD1	TRBV28	TRBJ1-2	CASRLRGSGYTF
TRBD2	TRBV7-2	TRBJ2-2	CASSLMSGANTGELFF
NA	TRBV12-5	TRBJ1-1	CASGLEADRNTEAFF
TRBD1	TRBV29-1	TRBJ2-7	CSVKGTGAYEQYF
NA	TRBV27	TRBJ2-1	CASSLGLGTPNEQFF
TRBD1	TRBV29-1	TRBJ2-5	CSVAPQGQETQYF
TRBD1	TRBV29-1	TRBJ1-1	CSVEFGTGRAFF
TRBD1	TRBV5-1	TRBJ2-1	CASSTNRDSYNEQFF
TRBD1	TRBV30	TRBJ1-6	CAWSSLGGDSPLHF
NA	TRBV28	TRBJ2-2	CASSQGQNTGELFF
NA	TRBV15	TRBJ1-6	CATSRVRGWKGNSPLHF
NA	TRBV30	TRBJ1-2	CAWSVQGDRGYTF
TRBD1	TRBV7-3	TRBJ2-3	CASSFRGLSTDTQYF
TRBD1	TRBV28	TRBJ1-4	CASNVNRDRLFF
TRBD2	TRBV5-1	TRBJ2-7	CASSLAIRLAGSSYEQYF
TRBD1	TRBV30	TRBJ2-1	CAWSGKGAYNEQFF
TRBD1	TRBV27	TRBJ2-7	CASYQTPTGYQYF
TRBD1	TRBV5-1	TRBJ2-2	CASSFSTGYSGELFF
TRBD1	TRBV29-1	TRBJ1-4	CSAQTDREREKLFF
NA	TRBV28	TRBJ2-4	CASSPPNSGAKNIQYF
TRBD2	TRBV7-2	TRBJ2-1	CASSLLAGENNEQFF
TRBD1	TRBV11-2	TRBJ2-7	CASSSLRDSSYEQYF
NA	TRBV14	TRBJ2-1	CASSITRVRNEQFF
NA	TRBV5-1	TRBJ1-1	CASSLTRLAEAFF
NA	TRBV7-9	TRBJ2-2	CASSFGQTGELFF
NA	TRBV7-9	TRBJ2-7	CASSFRIGEGGTYEQYF